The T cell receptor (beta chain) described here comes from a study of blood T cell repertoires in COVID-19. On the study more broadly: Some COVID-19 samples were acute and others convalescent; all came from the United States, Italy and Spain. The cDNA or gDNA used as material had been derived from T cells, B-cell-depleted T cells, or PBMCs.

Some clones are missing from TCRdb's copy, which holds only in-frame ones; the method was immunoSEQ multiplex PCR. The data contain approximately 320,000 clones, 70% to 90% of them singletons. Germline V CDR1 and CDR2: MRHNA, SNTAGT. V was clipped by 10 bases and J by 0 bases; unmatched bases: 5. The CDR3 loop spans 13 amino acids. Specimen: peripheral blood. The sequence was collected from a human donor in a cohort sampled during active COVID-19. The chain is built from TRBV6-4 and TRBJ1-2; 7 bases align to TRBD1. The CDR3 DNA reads TGTGCCACCCAGGGGGACACTAACTATGGCTACACCTTC. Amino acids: CATQGDTNYGYTF.